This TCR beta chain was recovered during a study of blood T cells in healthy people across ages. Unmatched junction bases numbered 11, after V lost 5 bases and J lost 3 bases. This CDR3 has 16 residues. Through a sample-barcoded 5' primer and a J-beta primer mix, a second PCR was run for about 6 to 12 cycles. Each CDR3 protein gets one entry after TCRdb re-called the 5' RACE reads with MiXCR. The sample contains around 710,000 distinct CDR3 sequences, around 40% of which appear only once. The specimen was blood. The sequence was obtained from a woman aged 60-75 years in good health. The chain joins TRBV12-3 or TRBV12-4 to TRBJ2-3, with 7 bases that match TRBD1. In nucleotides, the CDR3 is TGTGCCAGCAGTATACTGACAGGGATAAGAACAGATACGCAGTATTTT. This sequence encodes CASSILTGIRTDTQYF.